This T cell receptor (beta chain) was sequenced in a study of control samples from healthy donors and cancer patients. TCRdb's copy holds only in-frame clones and misses some; the assay was immunoSEQ multiplex PCR. The repertoire holds roughly 130,000 clones, with around 96% as singletons. Germline assignment: CDR1 LGHNA and CDR2 YSLEER. The CDR3 extends over 14 amino acids. Trimming shortened V by 1 base and J by 1 base, and 7 bases separated the two germline ends. This receptor was obtained from a man younger than 40 in good health. The specimen sequenced was blood. The V and J genes are TRBV4-3 and TRBJ1-1; D is possibly TRBD1 (5 bases). CDR3 in amino acids: CASSQAGGNTEAFF. CDR3 DNA: TGCGCCAGCAGCCAAGCGGGGGGGAACACTGAAGCTTTCTTT.